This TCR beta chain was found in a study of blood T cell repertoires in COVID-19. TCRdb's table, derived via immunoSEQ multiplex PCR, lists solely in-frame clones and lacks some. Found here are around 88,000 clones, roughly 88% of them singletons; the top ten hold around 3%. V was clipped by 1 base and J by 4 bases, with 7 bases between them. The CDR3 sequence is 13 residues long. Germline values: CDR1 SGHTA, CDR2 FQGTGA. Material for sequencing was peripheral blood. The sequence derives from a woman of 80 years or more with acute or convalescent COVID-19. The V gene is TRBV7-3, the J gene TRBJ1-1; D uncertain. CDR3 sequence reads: CASSLRRATEAFF. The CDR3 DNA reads TGTGCCAGCAGCTTAAGGCGGGCCACTGAAGCTTTCTTT.